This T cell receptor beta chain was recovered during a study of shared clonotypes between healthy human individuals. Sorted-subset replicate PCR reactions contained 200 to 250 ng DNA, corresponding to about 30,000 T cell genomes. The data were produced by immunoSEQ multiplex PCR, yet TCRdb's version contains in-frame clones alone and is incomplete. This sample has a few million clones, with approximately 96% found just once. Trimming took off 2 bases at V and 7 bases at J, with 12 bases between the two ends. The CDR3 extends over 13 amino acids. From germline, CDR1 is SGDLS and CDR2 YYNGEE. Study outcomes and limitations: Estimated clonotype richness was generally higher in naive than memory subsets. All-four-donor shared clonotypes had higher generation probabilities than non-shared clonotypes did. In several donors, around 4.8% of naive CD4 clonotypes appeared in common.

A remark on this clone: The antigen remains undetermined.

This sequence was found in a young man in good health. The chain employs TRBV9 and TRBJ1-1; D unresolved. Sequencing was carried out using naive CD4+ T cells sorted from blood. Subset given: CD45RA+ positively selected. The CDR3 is CASSVDLIGEAFF. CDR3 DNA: TGTGCCAGCAGCGTGGACTTAATCGGTGAAGCTTTCTTT. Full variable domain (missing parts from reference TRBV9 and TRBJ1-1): DSGVTQTPKHLITATGQRVTLRCSPRSGDLSVYWYQQSLDQGLQFLIQYYNGEERAKGNILERFSAQQFPDLHSELNLSSLELGDSALYFCASSVDLIGEAFFGQGTRLTVV.